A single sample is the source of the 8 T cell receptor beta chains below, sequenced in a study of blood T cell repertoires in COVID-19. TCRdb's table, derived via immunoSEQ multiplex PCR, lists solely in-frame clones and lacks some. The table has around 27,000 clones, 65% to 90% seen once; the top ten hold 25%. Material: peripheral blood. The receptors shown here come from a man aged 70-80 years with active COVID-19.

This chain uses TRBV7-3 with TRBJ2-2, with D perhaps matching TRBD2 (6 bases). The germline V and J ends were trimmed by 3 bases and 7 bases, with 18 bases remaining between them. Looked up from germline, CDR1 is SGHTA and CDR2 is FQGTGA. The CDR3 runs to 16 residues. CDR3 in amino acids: CASSFLAGSGIGELFF. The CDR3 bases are TGTGCCAGCAGCTTTCTGGCGGGATCAGGGATCGGGGAGCTGTTTTTT.

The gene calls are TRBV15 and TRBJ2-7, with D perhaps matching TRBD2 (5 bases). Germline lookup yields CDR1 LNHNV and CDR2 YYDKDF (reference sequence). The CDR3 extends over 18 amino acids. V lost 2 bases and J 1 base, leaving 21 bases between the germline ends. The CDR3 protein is CATSRFGLGLPKSYEQYF. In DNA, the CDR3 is TGTGCCACCAGCAGATTTGGGCTCGGACTGCCGAAGTCCTACGAGCAGTACTTC.

CDR3 nucleotides: TGTGCCAGCAGCCGGGGGGACCCGGAGGACTATGGCTACACCTTC. This sequence encodes CASSRGDPEDYGYTF. This rearrangement joins TRBV5-5 to TRBJ1-2; tentatively, D is TRBD1 (5 bases). This CDR3 contains 15 residues. Trimming stripped 4 bases from V and 3 bases from J, with 16 bases between. Germline V CDR1 and CDR2: SGHKS, YYEKEE (reference sequence). The full variable domain, completed using reference TRBV5-5 and TRBJ1-2, is DAGVTQSPTHLIKTRGQQVTLRCSPISGHKSVSWYQQVLGQGPQFIFQYYEKEERGRGNFPDRFSARQFPNYSSELNVNALLLGDSALYLCASSRGDPEDYGYTFGSGTRLTVV.

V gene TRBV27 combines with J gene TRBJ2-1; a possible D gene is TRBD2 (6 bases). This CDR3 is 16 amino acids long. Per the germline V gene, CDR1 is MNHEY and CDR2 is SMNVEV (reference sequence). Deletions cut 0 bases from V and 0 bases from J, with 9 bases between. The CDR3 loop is CASSLSRGFSYNEQFF. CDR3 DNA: TGTGCCAGCAGTTTATCCCGGGGGTTCTCCTACAATGAGCAGTTCTTC.

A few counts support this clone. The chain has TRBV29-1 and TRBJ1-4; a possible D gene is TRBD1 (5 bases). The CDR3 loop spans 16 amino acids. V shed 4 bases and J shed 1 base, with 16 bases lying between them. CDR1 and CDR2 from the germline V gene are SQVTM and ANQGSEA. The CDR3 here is CSVGVEGWVTNEKLFF. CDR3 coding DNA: TGCAGCGTTGGCGTGGAGGGGTGGGTAACTAATGAAAAACTGTTTTTT.

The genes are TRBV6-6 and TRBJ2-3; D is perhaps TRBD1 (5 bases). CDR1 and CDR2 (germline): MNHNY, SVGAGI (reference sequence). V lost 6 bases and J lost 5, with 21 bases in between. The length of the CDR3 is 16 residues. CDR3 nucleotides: TGTGCCAGCAGCCCCATCCCAGGGCGCGGAGAAGATACGCAGTATTTT. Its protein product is CASSPIPGRGEDTQYF.

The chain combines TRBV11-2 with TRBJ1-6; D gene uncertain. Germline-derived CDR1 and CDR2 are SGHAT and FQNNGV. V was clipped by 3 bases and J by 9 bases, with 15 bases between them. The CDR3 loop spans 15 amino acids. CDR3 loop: CASSLILEGGSPLHF. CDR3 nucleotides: TGTGCCAGCAGCTTGATCTTGGAGGGAGGTTCACCCCTCCACTTT.

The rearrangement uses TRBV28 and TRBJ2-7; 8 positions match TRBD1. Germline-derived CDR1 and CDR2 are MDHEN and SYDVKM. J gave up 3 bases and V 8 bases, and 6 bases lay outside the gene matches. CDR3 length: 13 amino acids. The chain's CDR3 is CASRQGSVYEQYF. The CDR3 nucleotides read TGTGCCAGCCGACAGGGGTCGGTCTACGAGCAGTACTTC.